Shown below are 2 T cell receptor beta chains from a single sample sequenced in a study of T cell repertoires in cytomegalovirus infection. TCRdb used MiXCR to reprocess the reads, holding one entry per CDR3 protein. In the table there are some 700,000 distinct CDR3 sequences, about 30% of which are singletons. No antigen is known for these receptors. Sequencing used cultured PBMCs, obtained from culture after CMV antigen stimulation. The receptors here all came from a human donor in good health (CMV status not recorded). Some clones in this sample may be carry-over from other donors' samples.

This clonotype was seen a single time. The CDR3 region is CASSPGWGGTGDTEAFF. CDR3 DNA sequence: TGCGCCAGCAGCCCCGGGTGGGGGGGGACTGGGGACACTGAAGCTTTCTTT. The chain combines TRBV5-1 with TRBJ1-1; the D gene is possibly TRBD1 (5 bases). CDR3 size: 17 residues. In germline, CDR1 is SGHRS, CDR2 YFSETQ. Trimming took off 4 bases at V and 3 bases at J, with 22 bases between the two ends.

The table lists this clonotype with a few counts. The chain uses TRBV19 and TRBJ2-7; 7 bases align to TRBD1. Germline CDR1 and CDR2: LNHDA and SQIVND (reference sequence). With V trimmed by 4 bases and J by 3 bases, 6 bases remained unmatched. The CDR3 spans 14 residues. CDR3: CASSSTDRDYEQYF. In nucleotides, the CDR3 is TGTGCCAGTAGTAGCACCGACAGGGACTACGAGCAGTACTTC.